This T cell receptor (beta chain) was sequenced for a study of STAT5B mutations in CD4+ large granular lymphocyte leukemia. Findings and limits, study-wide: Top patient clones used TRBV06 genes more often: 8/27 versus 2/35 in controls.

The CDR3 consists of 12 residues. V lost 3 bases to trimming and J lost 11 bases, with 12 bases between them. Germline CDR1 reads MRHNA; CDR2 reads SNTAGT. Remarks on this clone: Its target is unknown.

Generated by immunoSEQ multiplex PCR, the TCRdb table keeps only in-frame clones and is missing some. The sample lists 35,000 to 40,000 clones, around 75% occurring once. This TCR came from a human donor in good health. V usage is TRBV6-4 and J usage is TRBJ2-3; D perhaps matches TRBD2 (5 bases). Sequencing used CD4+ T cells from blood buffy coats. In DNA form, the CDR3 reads TGTGCCAGCAGTGAACTCCGGGGTCGGCAGTATTTT. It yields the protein CASSELRGRQYF.